This TCR beta chain originates from a study of T cell responses to AZD1222 COVID-19 vaccine. Assay: immunoSEQ multiplex PCR; the TCRdb copy retains only in-frame clones and omits some. Among about 180,000 clones listed, around 90% were seen once. From germline, CDR1 is LGHNA and CDR2 YSLEER. This CDR3 has 15 residues. V lost 0 bases and J lost 8, with 14 bases in between. Study-wide findings and caveats: Vaccine-related CD4 TCRs covered spike, predominating at 160-218 and 743-854. Within unmutated variant regions lay the reported targets of nearly half of spike-specific TCRs. Possibly, clonal diversity was underestimated; donors were largely white British and included more females.

To note about this clone: Its specificity is not known.

The TCR sequence derives from an adult who received the AZD1222 COVID-19 vaccine. V is TRBV4-3 and J is TRBJ1-3; D uncertain. The sequencing used peripheral blood, collected 28 days after the second AZD1222 dose. Written as DNA, the CDR3 is TGCGCCAGCAGCCAAGATTCCGGGGTTTGGGACACCATATATTTT. Protein product: CASSQDSGVWDTIYF.